The 21 T cell receptor beta chains below all came from one sample that was sequenced in a study of blood T cell repertoires in COVID-19. Sequencing was performed with immunoSEQ multiplex PCR; in TCRdb, only in-frame clones are kept and a portion is missing. The data contain about 190,000 clones, more than 60% of them singletons. The material sequenced was peripheral blood. The receptor source for this set is a woman aged 45-59 years with acute or convalescent COVID-19.

This chain uses TRBV20-1 with TRBJ1-1, with D unclear. The ends were cut back, 1 base at V and 11 bases at J, with 11 bases in the middle. The CDR3 has 11 residues. CDR1 and CDR2 from the germline V gene are DFQATT and SNEGSKA (reference sequence). The CDR3 loop is CSARGGTPAFF. Here the CDR3 DNA reads TGCAGTGCTAGAGGAGGAACCCCCGCTTTCTTT.

The rearrangement links TRBV3-1 (or the pseudogene TRBV3-2) to TRBJ2-1, with 7 nucleotides matching TRBD2. The V gene's germline CDR1 is LGHDT and CDR2 YNNKEL (reference sequence). The trim removed 0 bases at V and 7 bases at J, leaving 6 bases unmatched. The length of the CDR3 is 15 residues. This CDR3 is CASSQETSGGNEQFF. The CDR3 DNA follows: TGTGCCAGCAGCCAAGAAACCTCCGGGGGGAATGAGCAGTTCTTC.

The chain combines TRBV3-1 (or the pseudogene TRBV3-2) with TRBJ2-1, with TRBD2 identical over 11 bases. Trimming took 4 bases from V and 7 from J; bases not matched to a gene: 9. Looked up from germline, CDR1 is LGHDT and CDR2 is YNNKEL (reference sequence). The CDR3 has 16 amino acids. CDR3 nucleotide sequence: TGTGCCAGCAGCCGATTAACTAGCGGGGGTCCGAATGAGCAGTTCTTC. Translating it yields CASSRLTSGGPNEQFF.

V is TRBV19 and J is TRBJ2-1; TRBD2 matches 8 bases. This CDR3 comprises 15 residues. Per the germline V gene, CDR1 is LNHDA and CDR2 is SQIVND (reference sequence). The V gene end was trimmed by 3 bases and the J gene end by 4 bases; junction bases not matched to a gene: 5. Here the CDR3 reads CASSISTGGYNEQFF. The DNA of the CDR3 is TGTGCCAGTAGTATTAGTACGGGAGGGTACAATGAGCAGTTCTTC.

This clone showed up just once. The V and J genes are TRBV7-8 and TRBJ1-5, with TRBD1 matching over 8 bases. The CDR3 runs to 15 residues. In germline, CDR1 is SGHVS, CDR2 FQNEAQ. V lost 8 bases to trimming and J lost 4 bases; unmatched junction nucleotides: 10. In DNA, the CDR3 is TGTGCCAGCGGTCAAAGACAGGGGATAAATCAGCCCCAGCATTTT. Its protein is CASGQRQGINQPQHF. The full variable domain, completed using reference TRBV7-8 and TRBJ1-5, is GAGVSQSPRYKVAKRGQDVALRCDPISGHVSLFWYQQALGQGPEFLTYFQNEAQLDKSGLPSDRFFAERPEGSVSTLKIQRTQQEDSAVYLCASGQRQGINQPQHFGDGTRLSIL.

The V call is TRBV19, the J call TRBJ2-7; weak D call: TRBD1 (5 bases). The germline V and J ends were trimmed by 1 base and 2 bases, with 12 bases remaining between them. Germline V gene sequence: CDR1 LNHDA, CDR2 SQIVND (reference sequence). The CDR3 is 15 residues long. This CDR3 is CASSIVIGQAYEQYF. The CDR3 nucleotides are TGTGCCAGTAGTATAGTAATCGGACAAGCCTACGAGCAGTACTTC.

The chain joins TRBV27 to TRBJ2-2; the match to TRBD2 covers 7 bases. The trim removed 3 bases at V and 4 bases at J, leaving 8 bases unmatched. The CDR3 consists of 16 residues. CDR1 is MNHEY, CDR2 SMNVEV, per germline (reference sequence). For the CDR3, the DNA is TGTGCCAGCAGTTTCCGAACGGGGAGGGGCACCGGGGAGCTGTTTTTT. This encodes CASSFRTGRGTGELFF.

The chain uses TRBV28 and TRBJ1-5; D ambiguous. In germline, CDR1 is MDHEN, CDR2 SYDVKM. V was cut by 3 bases and J by 0 bases, with 12 bases left in between. The CDR3 consists of 16 residues. The CDR3: CASSLQRAYSNQPQHF. The DNA of the CDR3 is TGTGCCAGCAGTTTGCAGAGGGCTTATAGCAATCAGCCCCAGCATTTT. The full variable domain, its missing parts supplied by reference TRBV28 and TRBJ1-5, is DVKVTQSSRYLVKRTGEKVFLECVQDMDHENMFWYRQDPGLGLRLIYFSYDVKMKEKGDIPEGYSVSREKKERFSLILESASTNQTSMYLCASSLQRAYSNQPQHFGDGTRLSIL.

The rearrangement links TRBV7-9 to TRBJ1-2; possible D gene TRBD1, 6 bases. Germline V gives CDR1 SEHNR, CDR2 FQNEAQ (reference sequence). The CDR3 sequence is 15 residues long. The V and J ends lost 3 bases and 2 bases respectively, with 13 bases between them. As DNA, the CDR3 is TGTGCCAGCAGCTTCCTGGGACACAGGAACTATGGCTACACCTTC. Its protein product is CASSFLGHRNYGYTF.

V and J are TRBV27 and TRBJ2-6; TRBD2 matches 10 bases. Trimming at V came to 4 bases and at J to 4 bases, leaving 16 bases not matched to a gene. This CDR3 contains 20 residues. CDR1 is MNHEY and CDR2 is SMNVEV in the germline V gene (reference sequence). The CDR3 region is CASSSPLGAGGPRGANVLTF. The CDR3 bases are TGTGCCAGCAGTTCCCCCTTAGGAGCGGGAGGGCCGAGGGGGGCCAACGTCCTGACTTTC.

This clone showed up just once. The chain joins TRBV6-6 to TRBJ2-7; D may be TRBD2 (6 bases). The germline CDR1 and CDR2 sequences are MNHNY and SVGAGI (reference sequence). The ends were cut back, 7 bases at V and 5 bases at J, with 21 bases in the middle. CDR3 length: 15 amino acids. This CDR3 reads CASTSRTSRLDEQYF. CDR3 coding DNA: TGTGCCAGCACCTCGAGAACTAGCAGACTCGACGAGCAGTACTTC.

The V call is TRBV5-1, the J call TRBJ1-4; D remains unclear. Germline CDR1 and CDR2: SGHRS and YFSETQ. This CDR3 has 14 residues. Trimming stripped 1 base from V and 5 bases from J, with 9 bases between. CDR3 protein: CASSLNVGNEKLFF. The DNA for the CDR3 is TGCGCCAGCAGCTTGAACGTCGGGAATGAAAAACTGTTTTTT. The whole variable domain, filled in from reference TRBV5-1 and TRBJ1-4, reads KAGVTQTPRYLIKTRGQQVTLSCSPISGHRSVSWYQQTPGQGLQFLFEYFSETQRNKGNFPGRFSGRQFSNSRSEMNVSTLELGDSALYLCASSLNVGNEKLFFGSGTQLSVL.

This clone was detected ten times or more. The chain recombines TRBV5-1 with TRBJ2-7, with 7 bases lining up with TRBD1. CDR3 length: 14 amino acids. The germline CDR1 and CDR2 sequences are SGHRS and YFSETQ. The V and J ends lost 2 bases and 3 bases, in that order; junction bases with no gene match: 5. This CDR3 reads CASSFTGDHYEQYF. The DNA for the CDR3 is TGCGCCAGCAGCTTTACAGGGGACCACTACGAGCAGTACTTC.

The J gene is TRBJ2-7, the V gene TRBV5-4, with 8 nucleotides matching TRBD2. Losses at the gene ends were 4 bases for V and 2 bases for J; bases not matched to a gene: 8. CDR1 and CDR2 from the germline V gene are SGHNT and YYREEE (reference sequence). This CDR3 has 15 residues. The chain's CDR3 is CASSPAGGRTYEQYF. As DNA, the CDR3 is TGTGCCAGCAGCCCGGCGGGGGGAAGAACCTACGAGCAGTACTTC. The full variable domain, with the rest looked up from reference TRBV5-4 and TRBJ2-7, is ETGVTQSPTHLIKTRGQQVTLRCSSQSGHNTVSWYQQALGQGPQFIFQYYREEENGRGNFPPRFSGLQFPNYSSELNVNALELDDSALYLCASSPAGGRTYEQYFGPGTRLTVT.

This chain connects TRBV2 to TRBJ2-2, with D possibly being TRBD1 (5 bases). Germline V CDR1 and CDR2: SNHLY, FYNNEI. This CDR3 is built from 15 residues. Trimming shortened V by 3 bases and J by 3 bases, and 11 bases separated the two germline ends. The CDR3 sequence is CASSDGNRYTGELFF. The CDR3 DNA is TGTGCCAGCAGTGATGGTAACAGGTACACCGGGGAGCTGTTTTTT.

V gene TRBV10-1 combines with J gene TRBJ2-3; 7 bases agree with TRBD1. Germline V lookup: CDR1 WNHNN, CDR2 SYGVQD (reference sequence). There are 16 residues in the CDR3. V dropped 5 bases and J dropped 0; count of bases not matched to a gene: 8. For the CDR3, the DNA is TGCGCCAGCAGTCGAAACCGGGACAGAAGCACAGATACGCAGTATTTT. This sequence encodes CASSRNRDRSTDTQYF.

Details on this clone: The same CDR3 is also encoded by other DNA sequences in this sample. The chain is built from TRBV6-5 and TRBJ2-3; D not certain. V was cut by 4 bases and J by 0 bases, with 5 bases left in between. The germline V gene encodes CDR1 MNHEY and CDR2 SVGAGI. The CDR3 runs 13 residues. The CDR3 region has the DNA TGTGCCAGCAGTTTACAGAGCACAGATACGCAGTATTTT. It specifies CASSLQSTDTQYF.

This clone came up once. Different DNA sequences within this sample yield the same CDR3. The chain uses TRBV19 and TRBJ2-2; 7 bases match TRBD1. V dropped 2 bases and J dropped 5; count of bases not matched to a gene: 8. CDR3 length equals 16 residues. CDR1 is LNHDA and CDR2 is SQIVND in the germline V gene (reference sequence). CDR3 in DNA: TGTGCCAGTAGTATATTGGCAGGGGGAAGGACCGGGGAGCTGTTTTTT. It encodes CASSILAGGRTGELFF.

This clone was observed a few times. The rearrangement joins TRBV19 to TRBJ1-3; 10 nucleotides line up with TRBD1. Unmatched junction bases numbered 4, after V lost 5 bases and J lost 0 bases. CDR1 LNHDA and CDR2 SQIVND come from the germline V gene (reference sequence). The CDR3 spans 16 residues. The CDR3 sequence is CASSPRDRGSGNTIYF. The CDR3, as DNA: TGTGCCAGTAGTCCGAGGGACAGGGGCTCTGGAAACACCATATATTTT. The whole variable domain, filled in from reference TRBV19 and TRBJ1-3, reads DGGITQSPKYLFRKEGQNVTLSCEQNLNHDAMYWYRQDPGQGLRLIYYSQIVNDFQKGDIAEGYSVSREKKESFPLTVTSAQKNPTAFYLCASSPRDRGSGNTIYFGEGSWLTVV.

The chain is built from TRBV6-1 and TRBJ2-7; 9 bases fit TRBD1. Germline trimming cut 3 bases from V and 10 bases from J; bases unmatched to any gene: 13. The CDR3 is 15 residues long. Germline lookup yields CDR1 MNHNS and CDR2 SASEGT. CDR3 coding DNA: TGTGCCAGCAGTGATAGGGGACAGGGTAGGAGCGAACAGTACTTC. Translated: CASSDRGQGRSEQYF.

V and J are TRBV4-1 and TRBJ2-2; TRBD1 matches 10 bases. V lost 2 bases to trimming and J lost 4 bases; unmatched junction nucleotides: 10. The length of the CDR3 is 18 residues. CDR1 and CDR2 (germline): MGHRA, YSYEKL. The CDR3 sequence is CASSQRITGQGSTGELFF. The DNA of the CDR3 is TGCGCCAGCAGCCAAAGGATAACGGGACAGGGGTCCACCGGGGAGCTGTTTTTT.